Listed here is a single T cell receptor (beta chain). In the study's own analysis: Reference gene primer amplification gave nucleated cell count estimates. The protocol was immunoSEQ multiplex PCR, while the TCRdb copy is restricted to in-frame clones and leaves out a portion. The D gene and trimming were derived from the DNA, and the V and J assignments and clone size from that table. The sample holds 150,000 to 200,000 clones; roughly 82% are singletons and the top ten take more than 4.5%. The CDR3 length is 15 residues. Germline assignment: CDR1 SGHRS and CDR2 YFSETQ. Between the trimmed V and J ends, which lost 4 bases and 2 bases, there was a span of 15 bases. Self-reported history from a screening survey and questionnaire set each donor's cohort. The sample belongs to a study of blood T cell repertoires in COVID-19.

The V and J genes are TRBV5-1 and TRBJ1-1; tentatively, D is TRBD1 (6 bases). The receptor comes from a woman in her sixties with acute COVID-19. Sequences were obtained from PBMCs or T cells enriched from blood (not recorded which). DNA for the CDR3: TGCGCCAGCAGCACAACAGGGAATGGAAACACTGAAGCTTTCTTT. It yields the protein CASSTTGNGNTEAFF.